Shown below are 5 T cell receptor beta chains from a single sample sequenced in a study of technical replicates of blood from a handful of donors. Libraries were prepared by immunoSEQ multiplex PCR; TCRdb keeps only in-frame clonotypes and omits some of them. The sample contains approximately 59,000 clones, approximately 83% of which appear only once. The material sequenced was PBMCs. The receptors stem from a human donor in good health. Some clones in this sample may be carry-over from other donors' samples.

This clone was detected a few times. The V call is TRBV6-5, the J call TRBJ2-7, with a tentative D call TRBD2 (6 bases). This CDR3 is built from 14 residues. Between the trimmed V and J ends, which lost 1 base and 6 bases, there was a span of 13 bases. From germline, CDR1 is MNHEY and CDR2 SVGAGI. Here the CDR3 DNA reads TGTGCCAGCAGTTACTGGGGAGTCGGGAGCGAGCAGTACTTC. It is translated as CASSYWGVGSEQYF.

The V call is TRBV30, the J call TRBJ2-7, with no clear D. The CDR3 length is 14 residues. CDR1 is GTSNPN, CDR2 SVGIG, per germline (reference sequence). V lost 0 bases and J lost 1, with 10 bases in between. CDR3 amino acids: CAWSVMPGSYEQYF. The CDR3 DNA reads TGTGCCTGGAGTGTAATGCCAGGATCCTACGAGCAGTACTTC.

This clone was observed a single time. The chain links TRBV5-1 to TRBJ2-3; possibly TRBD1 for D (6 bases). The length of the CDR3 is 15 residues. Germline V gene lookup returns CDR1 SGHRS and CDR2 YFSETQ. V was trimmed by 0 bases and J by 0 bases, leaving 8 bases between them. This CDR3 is CASSLGDMSTDTQYF. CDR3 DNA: TGCGCCAGCAGCTTGGGGGACATGAGCACAGATACGCAGTATTTT.

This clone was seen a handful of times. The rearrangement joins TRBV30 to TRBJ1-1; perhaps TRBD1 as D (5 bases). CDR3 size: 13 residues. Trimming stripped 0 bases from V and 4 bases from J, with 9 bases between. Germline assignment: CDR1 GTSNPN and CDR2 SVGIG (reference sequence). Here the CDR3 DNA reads TGTGCCTGGAGTGTACGGAGGGGCACTGAAGCTTTCTTT. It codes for CAWSVRRGTEAFF.

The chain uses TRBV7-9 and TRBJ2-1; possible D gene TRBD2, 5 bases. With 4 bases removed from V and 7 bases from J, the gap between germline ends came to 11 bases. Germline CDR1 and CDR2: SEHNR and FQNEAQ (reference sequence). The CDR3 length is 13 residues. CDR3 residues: CASSSDWRNEQFF. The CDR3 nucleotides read TGTGCCAGCAGCTCGGACTGGAGAAATGAGCAGTTCTTC.